This T cell receptor beta chain was found in a study of technical replicates of blood from a handful of donors. Sequenced by immunoSEQ multiplex PCR; TCRdb stores in-frame clones only, minus some. The table lists approximately 73,000 clones, about nine tenths of them singletons. The sample taken for sequencing was T cells isolated from PBMCs. This clonotype was sampled from a human donor in good health.

CDR3 sequence (DNA): TGCAGCGTTGAAGATGTGGGGGCCGGCTACACCTTC. Its translation: CSVEDVGAGYTF. The rearrangement joins TRBV29-1 to TRBJ1-2, with a weak D call TRBD1 (6 bases). CDR1 and CDR2 (germline): SQVTM, ANQGSEA. Trimming stripped 0 bases from V and 8 bases from J, with 10 bases between. The length of the CDR3 is 12 residues.